This paragraph reports one T cell receptor beta chain. Its recognized antigen is unknown. Reading from cysteine to phenylalanine, the CDR3 counts 16 amino acids. No nucleotide data were recorded. Reading the germline V gene gives CDR1 SGHRS and CDR2 YFSETQ. These data come from a study of monozygotic twins with inflammatory bowel disease (dated by TCRdb to about 2019). Some background on the complete study: The full study comprised 28 monozygotic twin pairs: nine German pairs (four IBD-concordant, five IBD-discordant) and 19 IBD-discordant Danish pairs. Each individual had, on average, about 151 000 unique TCRalpha sequences and 181 000 unique TCRbeta sequences available for analysis. Within discordant pairs, disease-associated traits were sought mainly by comparing IBD patients with their genetically identical healthy co-twins.

Libraries were built with 5' RACE. For each TCR library, 3,500 to 4,000 ng of total RNA was used. cDNA was synthesized with SMARTScribe reverse transcriptase in eight separate reactions per sample. During cDNA synthesis, template switching introduced unique molecular identifiers that contained a 6-nucleotide sample barcode. Amplification of TCRalpha and TCRbeta cDNA involved two nested PCRs of 16 and 9 cycles, and each PCR was followed by bead purification. Before amplification, the cDNA was treated with uracil DNA-glycosylase and purified using the QIAquick PCR purification kit. The second PCR added Illumina TruSeq-compatible adapters along with sample-specific barcodes. TapeStation and Qubit were used to check library quality and concentration, and roughly 4.9 ng of each library was pooled. Sequencing of the pooled libraries was done on an Illumina HiSeq2500 single-index Rapid Run using custom sequencing primers and 2 x 100 bp reads. In the paper's pipeline: MiGEC version 1.2.6 was used for UMI-based consensus assembly, which corrected PCR and sequencing errors. V(D)J alignment, clonotype assembly and CDR3 extraction were performed with MiXCR version 2.1.1. To normalise gene usage, clonotype sharing and MAIT/NKT TCR abundance, the analysis used the top 1000, 10 000 and 20 000 clonotypes per sample. Diversity was computed as the inverse Simpson index with the vegan R package after downsampling to 27 000 UMIs. Paired Mann-Whitney U tests were applied to discordant twin pairs, with Benjamini-Hochberg correction for multiple testing. Following TCRdb reprocessing, every CDR3 protein sequence forms one entry, and DNA is not provided. TCRdb, rather than the study authors, made the V and J calls. The sample's table covers roughly 140,000 distinct CDR3 sequences. Together, the top ten hold under 2.5% of the sample.

Here is what the overall study found, with its caveats: Repertoire similarity did not differ between concordant and discordant twins, which could be due to limited statistical power. The analysis was unable to tell different T cell subtypes apart. A decrease in TCRbeta repertoire diversity, as measured by inverse Simpson index, was observed in IBD patients compared with their healthy co-twins. The results gave no support for a single strong signal or clonotype linked to IBD. IBD patients shared fewer clonotypes with other individuals than healthy twins did, most markedly in patients showing signs of disease activity. Because patients were on differing immunosuppressive treatments, the repertoires may have picked up extra background noise and inter-individual variability.

From each donor, a roughly 2.6 ml peripheral blood sample was collected into PAXgene tubes and stored at -80 degrees C. Total RNA was isolated from whole blood with the PAXgene blood miRNA kit on an automated QIAcube, without T cell sorting. Deep TCRalpha and TCRbeta repertoire profiling with unique molecular barcoding was performed on peripheral blood of monozygotic twin pairs concordant or discordant for inflammatory bowel disease. Smoking habits were recorded for all twin pairs, with individuals classified as current, former or never smokers. Sequencing was done on a sample of blood. This chain is built from TRBV5-1 and TRBJ1-6. This clonotype was sampled from a human donor with ulcerative colitis or Crohn's disease, or a healthy co-twin of an affected twin (not recorded which). CDR3 loop: CASSLGPLRGNSPLHF. Reference TRBV5-1 and TRBJ1-6 genes cover what lies past the CDR3, so the full variable domain is KAGVTQTPRYLIKTRGQQVTLSCSPISGHRSVSWYQQTPGQGLQFLFEYFSETQRNKGNFPGRFSGRQFSNSRSEMNVSTLELGDSALYLCASSLGPLRGNSPLHFGNGTRLTVT.